This is a list of T cell receptor beta chains from one sample in a study of cytomegalovirus exposure and HLA in healthy donors. Profiled with immunoSEQ multiplex PCR; TCRdb holds only in-frame clones, not every one. The sample records about 140,000 clones, more than 75% being singletons. The sequenced material came from PBMCs. The receptors shown here come from a man younger than 30 in good health and CMV-seronegative. The CDR3 runs from the conserved cysteine through the conserved F or W. The order of the fields is D gene, clone size, J gene, V gene, CDR3 DNA, CDR3 protein. A D gene is named only where the DNA matches it firmly. Some rows mark clone size as missing; the rest say once, few, many or name a class of expanded clone.

d_gene: TRBD1; abundance: NA; j_gene: TRBJ2-7; v_gene: TRBV29-1; CDR3nt: TGCAGCGTCGGGGGGACAGGGGGCAAGAACGAGCAGTACTTC; CDR3aa: CSVGGTGGKNEQYF
d_gene: NA; abundance: once; j_gene: TRBJ2-3; v_gene: TRBV7-2; CDR3nt: TGTGCCAGCAGCCTGGGACTCCAAGAACGAACAGATACGCAGTATTTT; CDR3aa: CASSLGLQERTDTQYF
d_gene: NA; abundance: NA; j_gene: TRBJ1-4; v_gene: TRBV27; CDR3nt: TGTGCCAGCAGTCCGTTAGACGGACACCATGAAAAACTGTTTTTT; CDR3aa: CASSPLDGHHEKLFF
d_gene: TRBD1; abundance: NA; j_gene: TRBJ2-6; v_gene: TRBV27; CDR3nt: TGTGCCAGCAGTTCAGGGGGCTCTGGGGCCAACGTCCTGACTTTC; CDR3aa: CASSSGGSGANVLTF
d_gene: NA; abundance: few; j_gene: TRBJ2-7; v_gene: TRBV7-9; CDR3nt: TGTTCCATTACGGACTCCCCCCACGAGCAGTACTTC; CDR3aa: CSITDSPHEQYF
d_gene: NA; abundance: once; j_gene: TRBJ1-1; v_gene: TRBV9; CDR3nt: TGTGCCAGCAGCGTTGGTTCGCGACAAAACACTGAAGCTTTCTTT; CDR3aa: CASSVGSRQNTEAFF
d_gene: TRBD1; abundance: NA; j_gene: TRBJ2-3; v_gene: TRBV6-6; CDR3nt: TGTGCCAGCAGAGGACAGGCCACAGATACGCAGTATTTT; CDR3aa: CASRGQATDTQYF
d_gene: NA; abundance: NA; j_gene: TRBJ2-7; v_gene: TRBV2; CDR3nt: TGTGCCAGCAGTGATTATTCGGGCTACGAGCAGTACTTC; CDR3aa: CASSDYSGYEQYF
d_gene: NA; abundance: NA; j_gene: TRBJ2-4; v_gene: TRBV5-8; CDR3nt: TGTGCCAGCAGCTTGGAGGGGCTAGCCAAAAACATTCAGTACTTC; CDR3aa: CASSLEGLAKNIQYF
d_gene: TRBD2; abundance: NA; j_gene: TRBJ2-7; v_gene: TRBV10-3; CDR3nt: TGTGCCATCAGTGACGAGGGACTAGCGGGAGGGCCTGTCCGGACCCCTTGTGAGCAGTACTTC; CDR3aa: CAISDEGLAGGPVRTPCEQYF
d_gene: TRBD2; abundance: NA; j_gene: TRBJ2-5; v_gene: TRBV7-6; CDR3nt: TGTGCCAGCAGCCGGACTAGCGGGGGCGGCCGGGGGACCCAGTACTTC; CDR3aa: CASSRTSGGGRGTQYF
d_gene: TRBD1; abundance: NA; j_gene: TRBJ1-2; v_gene: TRBV7-8; CDR3nt: TGTGCCAGCAGCTTAGTGACAGGGGGAGGCTACACCTTC; CDR3aa: CASSLVTGGGYTF
d_gene: NA; abundance: few; j_gene: TRBJ2-1; v_gene: TRBV4-1; CDR3nt: TGCGCCAGCAGCTCCCGACCAGGGGCCTCCTACAATGAGCAGTTCTTC; CDR3aa: CASSSRPGASYNEQFF
d_gene: NA; abundance: NA; j_gene: TRBJ1-5; v_gene: TRBV7-3; CDR3nt: TGTGCCAGCGCGTCCCCCAATTCGGGCAATCAGCCCCAGCATTTT; CDR3aa: CASASPNSGNQPQHF
d_gene: NA; abundance: NA; j_gene: TRBJ2-7; v_gene: TRBV6-5; CDR3nt: TGTGCCAGCAGTTACTCCCACGAGCAGTACTTC; CDR3aa: CASSYSHEQYF
d_gene: NA; abundance: NA; j_gene: TRBJ1-1; v_gene: TRBV19; CDR3nt: TGTGCCCGCCCGACAGGAATGACTGAAGCTTTCTTT; CDR3aa: CARPTGMTEAFF
d_gene: TRBD2; abundance: NA; j_gene: TRBJ2-2; v_gene: TRBV11-2; CDR3nt: TGTGCCAGCAGCTCACCCGCGGGGGCCGGGGAGCTGTTTTTT; CDR3aa: CASSSPAGAGELFF
d_gene: NA; abundance: NA; j_gene: TRBJ1-2; v_gene: TRBV9; CDR3nt: TGTGCCAGCAGCGTTACCGGGACAACTAACTATGGCTACACCTTC; CDR3aa: CASSVTGTTNYGYTF
d_gene: NA; abundance: few; j_gene: TRBJ2-5; v_gene: TRBV30; CDR3nt: TGTGCCTGGGGACAGACGGGGGAGACCCAGTACTTC; CDR3aa: CAWGQTGETQYF
d_gene: TRBD1; abundance: NA; j_gene: TRBJ2-7; v_gene: TRBV5-1; CDR3nt: TGCGCCAGCAGCCGGTGGCCGGGACAGGAGATAAAATACTTC; CDR3aa: CASSRWPGQEIKYF
d_gene: TRBD1; abundance: NA; j_gene: TRBJ1-2; v_gene: TRBV7-2; CDR3nt: TGTGCCAGCAGCCCAATGGACAGGGGAGGTGGCTACACCTTC; CDR3aa: CASSPMDRGGGYTF
d_gene: NA; abundance: few; j_gene: TRBJ1-1; v_gene: TRBV27; CDR3nt: TGTGCCAGCAGAGCTAACACTGAAGCTTTCTTT; CDR3aa: CASRANTEAFF
d_gene: TRBD1; abundance: NA; j_gene: TRBJ1-2; v_gene: TRBV18; CDR3nt: TGTGCCAGCTCATCCCGCGGACAGGGGGTAGGCGGCTACACCTTC; CDR3aa: CASSSRGQGVGGYTF
d_gene: NA; abundance: NA; j_gene: TRBJ1-3; v_gene: TRBV7-6; CDR3nt: TGTGCCAGCAGCTTAGCCCTCGGGGAAGGAAACACCATATATTTT; CDR3aa: CASSLALGEGNTIYF
d_gene: TRBD2; abundance: NA; j_gene: TRBJ2-7; v_gene: TRBV5-1; CDR3nt: TGCGCCAGCCACCGAGGGACTAGCGGGGGCGAGCAGTACTTC; CDR3aa: CASHRGTSGGEQYF
d_gene: NA; abundance: NA; j_gene: TRBJ2-2; v_gene: TRBV11-3; CDR3nt: TGTGCCAGCAGCTTAAGACAGATGAACACCGGGGAGCTGTTTTTT; CDR3aa: CASSLRQMNTGELFF
d_gene: NA; abundance: NA; j_gene: TRBJ2-7; v_gene: TRBV2; CDR3nt: TGTGCCAGCAGTGACTCGGCAGGGAACGAGCAGTACTTC; CDR3aa: CASSDSAGNEQYF
d_gene: TRBD1; abundance: NA; j_gene: TRBJ1-2; v_gene: TRBV28; CDR3nt: TGTGCCAGCGGCTTAGGGACAGAGAATGGCTACACCTTC; CDR3aa: CASGLGTENGYTF
d_gene: TRBD2; abundance: few; j_gene: TRBJ2-3; v_gene: TRBV5-1; CDR3nt: TGCGCCAGCAGCAGGGGACTAGCGGGAGGTAATACAGATACGCAGTATTTT; CDR3aa: CASSRGLAGGNTDTQYF
d_gene: TRBD2; abundance: few; j_gene: TRBJ2-7; v_gene: TRBV11-2; CDR3nt: TGTGCCAGCAGCCCGGGCCTAGCGGGATACGAGCAGTACTTC; CDR3aa: CASSPGLAGYEQYF
d_gene: NA; abundance: NA; j_gene: TRBJ2-7; v_gene: TRBV27; CDR3nt: TGTGCCAGCAGGCCCACAGGTTCCTACGAGCAGTACTTC; CDR3aa: CASRPTGSYEQYF
d_gene: NA; abundance: NA; j_gene: TRBJ1-4; v_gene: TRBV30; CDR3nt: TGTGCCTGGGGATTTCAGGGTTTAACTAATGAAAAACTGTTTTTT; CDR3aa: CAWGFQGLTNEKLFF
d_gene: TRBD2; abundance: NA; j_gene: TRBJ2-5; v_gene: TRBV15; CDR3nt: TGTGCCACCAGCAGCGAACCGGGACTAGCGGGAGAGACCCAGTACTTC; CDR3aa: CATSSEPGLAGETQYF
d_gene: TRBD2; abundance: NA; j_gene: TRBJ2-7; v_gene: TRBV6-8; CDR3nt: TGTGCCAGCAGTTACCCCGGGACTAGCGGGAGGACCACCTACGAGCAGTACTTC; CDR3aa: CASSYPGTSGRTTYEQYF
d_gene: NA; abundance: few; j_gene: TRBJ2-7; v_gene: TRBV5-1; CDR3nt: TGCGCCAGCAGCTTGGAAGGGGTCCTCTCCTACGAGCAGTACTTC; CDR3aa: CASSLEGVLSYEQYF
d_gene: NA; abundance: NA; j_gene: TRBJ1-3; v_gene: TRBV5-3; CDR3nt: TGTGCCAGAAGCTTGTCAACAGGGAAAAGAAACACCATATATTTT; CDR3aa: CARSLSTGKRNTIYF